This T cell receptor beta chain was sequenced in a study of early stage breast cancer tumors (dated by TCRdb to the late 2010s). Broadly, across the study: Of the approximately 15 invasive breast tumors, about 13 were found to be estrogen receptor-positive, progesterone receptor-positive and HER2-negative. The average read coverage per sample was approximately 10-fold. Of the 12 ER+/PR+/HER2- tumors, eight were classified as invasive ductal carcinomas and four as invasive lobular carcinomas. A total of 2,651,842 templates, representing some 1,000,000 unique clonotypes, were detected across all samples.

Each sample was amplified in two independent genomic DNA replicates, using 0.4 to 0.6 ug for blood and around 1.6 ug for tumor or normal breast. TCRB sequencing of genomic DNA was carried out with the ImmunoSeq Intro kit according to the manufacturer's instructions. Multiplex PCR was run for 31 cycles using proprietary primers and spike-in control sequences for absolute quantification. Single-end 150-bp reads were used to sequence an 87-bp fragment covering the CDR3 and the flanking V and J genes. Seven samples, with two replicates for each sample, were multiplexed per lane of an Illumina MiSeq using version 3.0 chemistry. On the study's bioinformatics: Raw data were processed by the vendor's proprietary pipeline, with both replicates merged into one result per sample. A clonotype was defined as productive rearrangements that share the same V-gene family, CDR3 amino acid sequence and J-gene segment. Clonality was computed as 1 minus the normalized Shannon entropy (Pielou evenness) of TCRB abundances. To estimate T cell density, the total number of templates was divided by the number of input cells, which was inferred from the amount of DNA input. Recon with default parameters was used to estimate total repertoire diversity and clonality. Clonotypes with over 0.1% abundance in tumor and at least 32-fold higher abundance in tumor than in normal breast were defined as tumor-enriched. TCRdb carries this immuneACCESS record with in-frame sequences only. Its versions omit some clonotypes, under half of them owing to an unresolved V gene in the studies checked, with the rest unexplained. V and J calls plus clone size are reproduced from that table; the DNA served to infer D and trimming. The sample yields some 72,000 clones; 79% were counted once. Of the sample, 3% to 4.5% is held by the ten largest clones.

What the research found in general, with its limitations: Enriched TCRB sequences shared across patients were mostly commonly generated sequences, unlikely to play an important role in the tumor microenvironment. About 2.5-fold higher T cell density and higher clonality were observed in tumors than in adjacent normal breast tissue. Bulk genomic DNA sequencing of unsorted cells missed chain pairing and functional markers such as CD4, CD8 and FOXP3. The small cohort size prevented analysis by tumor subtype. Repertoires from blood resembled normal breast more closely than tumor, and using blood as a reference for each tissue separated tumor from normal in about 90% of the 16 patients.

This clone was observed a handful of times. No antigen is known for it. No base-level quality is on record; no much larger clone is a single base apart. Looking up the germline V gene yields CDR1 MNHEY and CDR2 SVGAGI. V is shortened by 2 bases, J by 6 bases, and the region joining them spans 5 bases. The CDR3 spans 11 residues, from the cysteine through the phenylalanine. Only CDR3 DNA remains: 33 bases, in frame from the first base. The study profiled bulk TCR beta-chain repertoires in matched peripheral blood, tumor and adjacent normal breast tissue taken from fewer than 20 patients with early-stage breast cancer. Before surgery, roughly 5-10 mL of whole blood was collected in EDTA tubes and processed within 2 hours. Peripheral blood mononuclear cells were isolated by Ficoll-Paque centrifugation in SepMate-50 tubes. PBMCs were cryopreserved in aliquots of roughly 2 to 4.5 million cells in about 90% FBS with about 10% DMSO and kept in liquid nitrogen. The Qiagen AllPrep DNA/RNA Mini kit was used for genomic DNA extraction.

This receptor was obtained from a person aged 55-75 years with breast cancer. The receptor chain draws on TRBV6-5 and TRBJ2-7; the D gene cannot be named for sure. The sample comprised blood. The nucleotide sequence is TGTGCCAGCAGTTACAGGGCCGAGCAGTACTTC. Its protein reads: CASSYRAEQYF.